A single sample is the source of the 28 T cell receptor beta chains below, sequenced in a study of CD4+ T cells in melanoma. Sequenced by immunoSEQ multiplex PCR; TCRdb stores in-frame clones only, minus some. This sample carries around 55,000 clones, approximately 74% of them seen once, and the ten largest clones take roughly 4.4%. Input material: tumor tissue. Source of these receptors: a human donor with melanoma.

The genes are TRBV18 and TRBJ2-3; tentative D call: TRBD1 (6 bases). V shed 3 bases and J shed 6 bases, with 16 bases lying between them. The germline gives CDR1 KGHSH, CDR2 LQKENI. The CDR3 has 15 residues. The CDR3 region is CASSPGEGGWDTQYF. Here the CDR3 DNA reads TGTGCCAGCTCACCGGGAGAAGGGGGATGGGATACGCAGTATTTT.

The rearrangement joins TRBV29-1 to TRBJ2-3, with D tentatively TRBD1 (5 bases). CDR1 is SQVTM and CDR2 is ANQGSEA in the germline V gene. The CDR3 covers 14 residues. The germline V and J ends were trimmed by 2 bases and 3 bases, with 12 bases remaining between them. CDR3 in amino acids: CSVERGLGTDTQYF. In nucleotides, the CDR3 is TGCAGCGTTGAAAGGGGATTGGGGACAGATACGCAGTATTTT.

This chain uses TRBV5-6 with TRBJ1-6; no clear D gene. Trimming cost V 1 base and J 6 bases, with 2 bases left between them. The CDR3 runs 12 residues. Germline V gives CDR1 SGHDT, CDR2 YYEEEE. The CDR3 region is CASSLINSPLHF. CDR3 in DNA: TGTGCCAGCAGCTTGATTAATTCACCCCTCCACTTT. The full variable domain, its missing parts supplied by reference TRBV5-6 and TRBJ1-6, is DAGVTQSPTHLIKTRGQQVTLRCSPKSGHDTVSWYQQALGQGPQFIFQYYEEEERQRGNFPDRFSGHQFPNYSSELNVNALLLGDSALYLCASSLINSPLHFGNGTRLTVT.

The chain carries TRBV18 and TRBJ1-1; perhaps TRBD1 as D (5 bases). Germline V gives CDR1 KGHSH, CDR2 LQKENI. The germline V and J ends were trimmed by 8 bases and 4 bases, with 17 bases remaining between them. This CDR3 has 14 amino acids. The CDR3 DNA is TGTGCCAGCGCCCAAGAGGGCGGGACCACTGAAGCTTTCTTT. Its protein product is CASAQEGGTTEAFF.

This clone was observed a handful of times. The genes are TRBV5-1 and TRBJ2-7; 7 bases map to TRBD2. This CDR3 region has 14 residues. The V gene end was trimmed by 4 bases and the J gene end by 5 bases; junction bases not matched to a gene: 9. CDR1 SGHRS and CDR2 YFSETQ come from the germline V gene. CDR3 residues: CASSTGLKLNEQYF. CDR3 DNA: TGCGCCAGCAGCACGGGACTAAAACTAAACGAGCAGTACTTC.

The DNA for the CDR3 is TGTGCCAGCAGTTATGACAGCACCTACGAGCAGTACTTC. Encoded protein: CASSYDSTYEQYF. The rearrangement uses TRBV6-5 and TRBJ2-7; D might be TRBD1 (5 bases). The CDR3 extends over 13 amino acids. Germline assignment: CDR1 MNHEY and CDR2 SVGAGI. V was cut by 3 bases and J by 2 bases, with 8 bases left in between.

This clone was observed a few times. This rearrangement joins TRBV9 to TRBJ2-1, with D possibly being TRBD2 (7 bases). Germline lookup yields CDR1 SGDLS and CDR2 YYNGEE. The CDR3 runs to 16 residues. The V end lost 3 bases, the J end lost 0 bases, and 13 bases lay between the germline ends. CDR3: CASSGWGGHSYNEQFF. Written as DNA, the CDR3 is TGTGCCAGCAGCGGGTGGGGGGGACACTCCTACAATGAGCAGTTCTTC.

Notes on this clone: A much larger clone differs from this one at a single base, so this may be a read error. The V call is TRBV5-1, the J call TRBJ1-2; tentatively, D is TRBD1 (6 bases). Germline V lookup: CDR1 SGHRS, CDR2 YFSETQ. The CDR3 is made up of 14 amino acids. The CDR3 loop reads CASSFPDRKNGHTF. The CDR3 DNA follows: TGCGCCAGCAGCTTCCCGGACAGAAAGAATGGCCACACCTTC.

This clone was counted a few times. The chain uses TRBV5-4 and TRBJ2-2; D call uncertain. This CDR3 contains 15 residues. Germline V CDR1 and CDR2: SGHNT, YYREEE (reference sequence). Between the trimmed V and J ends, which lost 4 bases and 1 base, there was a span of 11 bases. The CDR3 nucleotides are TGTGCCAGCAGCCGTCAGCCCTTGAACACCGGGGAGCTGTTTTTT. Amino acid sequence: CASSRQPLNTGELFF.

This chain uses TRBV7-2 with TRBJ1-1, with a tentative D call TRBD1 (6 bases). This CDR3 contains 16 residues. Germline CDR1 SGHTA, CDR2 FQGNSA. V was clipped by 5 bases and J by 1 base, with 17 bases between them. CDR3 sequence: CASSPRAGGRNTEAFF. The CDR3 DNA sequence: TGTGCCAGCAGCCCACGGGCTGGGGGGCGGAACACTGAAGCTTTCTTT.

The sample holds one count of this clone. The CDR3 is CASNRGGPLSNQPQHF. The CDR3 DNA is TGTGCCAGTAACCGGGGAGGGCCGCTTAGCAATCAGCCCCAGCATTTT. The chain recombines TRBV19 with TRBJ1-5; no reliable D call. The V and J ends lost 7 bases and 0 bases respectively, with 16 bases between them. The CDR3 is made up of 16 amino acids. Germline V gene sequence: CDR1 LNHDA, CDR2 SQIVND (reference sequence).

The chain joins TRBV5-6 to TRBJ1-1; unclear D gene. V shed 3 bases and J shed 3 bases, with 15 bases lying between them. This CDR3 region has 15 residues. The germline V gene encodes CDR1 SGHDT and CDR2 YYEEEE. The CDR3 loop reads CASSSPPAAYTEAFF. CDR3 bases: TGTGCCAGCAGCTCACCTCCCGCAGCTTACACTGAAGCTTTCTTT.

This chain uses TRBV28 with TRBJ1-2; D perhaps matches TRBD1 (5 bases). Per the germline V gene, CDR1 is MDHEN and CDR2 is SYDVKM. V was cut by 2 bases and J by 8 bases, with 18 bases left in between. The length of the CDR3 is 15 residues. CDR3 bases: TGTGCCAGCAGTTTAGGAGGGACGGGAAGGCGCGGCTACACCTTC. This codes for CASSLGGTGRRGYTF.

The V call is TRBV25-1, the J call TRBJ1-1; D is perhaps TRBD1 (6 bases). V was pared by 4 bases and J by 3 bases, with 18 bases between. CDR1 is MGHDK and CDR2 is SYGVNS in the germline V gene. The CDR3 runs to 16 residues. For the CDR3, the DNA is TGTGCCAGCAGTGGAGGCTCGATGGGGGCGCACACTGAAGCTTTCTTT. It codes for CASSGGSMGAHTEAFF.

The gene calls are TRBV4-3 and TRBJ2-7; tentatively, D is TRBD2 (6 bases). This CDR3 region has 15 residues. V shed 1 base and J shed 3 bases, with 13 bases lying between them. Germline lookup yields CDR1 LGHNA and CDR2 YSLEER. DNA of the CDR3: TGCGCCAGCAGCCAAGGGCCCGGGGGATACTACGAGCAGTACTTC. Translating gives CASSQGPGGYYEQYF.

The rearrangement links TRBV6-5 to TRBJ2-7; D uncertain. V was trimmed by 0 bases and J by 3 bases, leaving 9 bases between them. Germline loops: CDR1 MNHEY, CDR2 SVGAGI. The CDR3 has 14 amino acids. The CDR3 spells CASSYSSPGYEQYF. The CDR3 region has the DNA TGTGCCAGCAGTTACTCGAGTCCGGGCTACGAGCAGTACTTC.

In DNA, the CDR3 is TGTGCCAGTAGTGCCGGGACAGGGGGTTTCAACTCCTACGAGCAGTACTTC. It yields the protein CASSAGTGGFNSYEQYF. V usage is TRBV19 and J usage is TRBJ2-7; TRBD1 matches at 11 bases. Germline values: CDR1 LNHDA, CDR2 SQIVND (reference sequence). Losses at the gene ends were 5 bases for V and 0 bases for J; bases not matched to a gene: 9. The CDR3 is made up of 17 amino acids. Variable domain in full (rest from reference TRBV19 and TRBJ2-7): DGGITQSPKYLFRKEGQNVTLSCEQNLNHDAMYWYRQDPGQGLRLIYYSQIVNDFQKGDIAEGYSVSREKKESFPLTVTSAQKNPTAFYLCASSAGTGGFNSYEQYFGPGTRLTVT.

This clone was detected once. This rearrangement joins TRBV5-4 to TRBJ2-1; D not certain. Germline CDR1 reads SGHNT; CDR2 reads YYREEE (reference sequence). This CDR3 is built from 12 residues. Trimming cost V 1 base and J 15 bases, with 14 bases left between them. The CDR3 spells CASSLRGSDPFF. The CDR3 nucleotides are TGTGCCAGCAGCTTGCGTGGGTCGGATCCGTTCTTC.

The V call is TRBV11-3, the J call TRBJ2-6, with TRBD1 matching over 7 bases. This CDR3 is built from 19 residues. Germline V gene lookup returns CDR1 SGHNT and CDR2 YENEEA. Losses at the gene ends were 6 bases for V and 0 bases for J; bases not matched to a gene: 14. CDR3 sequence reads: CASSGLVGGGGSGANVLTF. The CDR3 bases are TGTGCCAGCAGTGGATTAGTAGGGGGCGGCGGCTCTGGGGCCAACGTCCTGACTTTC.

The chain carries TRBV30 and TRBJ1-2; TRBD1 might be the D (5 bases). The germline V gene encodes CDR1 GTSNPN and CDR2 SVGIG (reference sequence). The CDR3 consists of 13 residues. The V end was cut by 0 bases, the J end by 4 bases, with 9 bases between. The CDR3 reads CAWSVGGSYGYTF. CDR3 DNA sequence: TGTGCCTGGAGTGTTGGGGGGTCCTATGGCTACACCTTC.

The rearrangement joins TRBV4-1 to TRBJ2-1; 9 nucleotides agree with TRBD2. The CDR3 runs 19 residues. CDR1 MGHRA and CDR2 YSYEKL come from the germline V gene. V dropped 0 bases and J dropped 4; count of bases not matched to a gene: 13. The CDR3 is CASSQEGPISGGLYNEQFF. The CDR3 nucleotides are TGCGCCAGCAGCCAAGAAGGCCCGATTAGCGGGGGTTTGTACAATGAGCAGTTCTTC.

This sequence joins TRBV30 and TRBJ2-5; D may be TRBD2 (5 bases). V was clipped by 2 bases and J by 5 bases, with 9 bases between them. The CDR3 is 12 residues long. The germline gives CDR1 GTSNPN, CDR2 SVGIG (reference sequence). Here the CDR3 DNA reads TGTGCCTGGAGTCCCTGGGAGGAGACCCAGTACTTC. Encoded protein: CAWSPWEETQYF. Looking up the rest from reference TRBV30 and TRBJ2-5 gives the full variable domain: SQTIHQWPATLVQPVGSPLSLECTVEGTSNPNLYWYRQAAGRGLQLLFYSVGIGQISSEVPQNLSASRPQDRQFILSSKKLLLSDSGFYLCAWSPWEETQYFGPGTRLLVL.

This clone was observed once. The genes are TRBV11-2 and TRBJ2-5, with 7 bases that match TRBD1. The J call is in doubt because the DNA end fits TRBJ2-7 better. This CDR3 is built from 14 residues. CDR1 SGHAT and CDR2 FQNNGV come from the germline V gene. The CDR3 nucleotides read TGTGCCAGCAGCTTAGGGAACAGGGGTTACGAGCAGTACTTC. This gives the protein CASSLGNRGYEQYF.

The chain uses TRBV11-2 and TRBJ1-3; possible D gene TRBD1, 5 bases. Trimming removed 7 bases at V and 7 bases at J, with 17 bases between. The CDR3 is made up of 14 amino acids. Germline loops: CDR1 SGHAT, CDR2 FQNNGV. CDR3 in amino acids: CASTLRAGRNTIYF. The CDR3 DNA is TGTGCCAGCACCTTGAGAGCGGGGCGGAACACCATATATTTT.

The rearrangement joins TRBV5-1 to TRBJ1-1; 10 nucleotides line up with TRBD1. The CDR3 is 16 amino acids. V was clipped by 3 bases and J by 2 bases; unmatched bases: 7. In germline, CDR1 is SGHRS, CDR2 YFSETQ. CDR3 residues: CASSWGQGMGNTEAFF. Written as DNA, the CDR3 is TGCGCCAGCAGCTGGGGACAGGGGATGGGAAACACTGAAGCTTTCTTT.

The rearrangement uses TRBV10-3 and TRBJ2-2; 8 bases are shared with TRBD1. The CDR3 contains 14 residues. Per germline, CDR1 ENHRY and CDR2 SYGVKD. Unmatched junction bases numbered 6, after V lost 7 bases and J lost 5 bases. This CDR3 reads CAINDRGETGELFF. The CDR3 bases are TGTGCCATCAACGACAGGGGCGAAACCGGGGAGCTGTTTTTT.

The CDR3 region is CASSVGGPSGNTIYF. CDR3 DNA: TGTGCCAGCAGCGTAGGGGGACCTTCTGGAAACACCATATATTTT. This chain links TRBV9 with TRBJ1-3, with a tentative D call TRBD1 (5 bases). V gave up 0 bases and J gave up 1 base, with 8 bases separating them. Germline lookup yields CDR1 SGDLS and CDR2 YYNGEE. There are 15 residues in the CDR3.

Written as DNA, the CDR3 is TGTGCCAGCAGCGGTAACAGGGGGCGCAACTATGGCTACACCTTC. Its protein product is CASSGNRGRNYGYTF. The chain couples TRBV9 to TRBJ1-2; 9 positions agree with TRBD1. This CDR3 contains 15 residues. J lost 2 bases, V lost 3 bases, and 5 bases had no gene match. CDR1 SGDLS and CDR2 YYNGEE come from the germline V gene. Looking up the rest from reference TRBV9 and TRBJ1-2 gives the full variable domain: DSGVTQTPKHLITATGQRVTLRCSPRSGDLSVYWYQQSLDQGLQFLIQYYNGEERAKGNILERFSAQQFPDLHSELNLSSLELGDSALYFCASSGNRGRNYGYTFGSGTRLTVV.